The subject of this entry is one T cell receptor beta chain. Original processing methods: Cell counts per sample came from amplifying reference gene primers. Profiling relied on immunoSEQ multiplex PCR, and the TCRdb table lists in-frame clones only, not all of them. From that table come the V and J calls and clone size; the DNA was used to work out D and trimming. Seen here are 120,000 to 150,000 clones, 84% observed once, and the top ten hold more than 3%. These data are taken from a study of blood T cell repertoires in COVID-19. Overall study context: Recovered status in Cohort 3 required two negative PCRs, clearance, or symptom resolution. The study drew acute and convalescent COVID-19 samples from the United States, Italy and Spain.

Participants had their cohort set by participant-reported clinical history. The CDR3 has 15 residues. V gave up 5 bases and J gave up 1 base; unmatched junction bases: 6. The germline V gene encodes CDR1 MNHNY and CDR2 SVGAGI (reference sequence). The genes are TRBV6-6 and TRBJ2-3; 7 bases line up with TRBD2. Sequences were obtained from PBMCs or T cells enriched from blood (not recorded which). The clonotype was recovered from a man in his fifties or sixties in a cohort exposed to, infected with or recovered from COVID-19 (not recorded which). CDR3 sequence (DNA): TGTGCCAGCAGTAACGCCCTAGCGGGCACAGATACGCAGTATTTT. It is translated as CASSNALAGTDTQYF.